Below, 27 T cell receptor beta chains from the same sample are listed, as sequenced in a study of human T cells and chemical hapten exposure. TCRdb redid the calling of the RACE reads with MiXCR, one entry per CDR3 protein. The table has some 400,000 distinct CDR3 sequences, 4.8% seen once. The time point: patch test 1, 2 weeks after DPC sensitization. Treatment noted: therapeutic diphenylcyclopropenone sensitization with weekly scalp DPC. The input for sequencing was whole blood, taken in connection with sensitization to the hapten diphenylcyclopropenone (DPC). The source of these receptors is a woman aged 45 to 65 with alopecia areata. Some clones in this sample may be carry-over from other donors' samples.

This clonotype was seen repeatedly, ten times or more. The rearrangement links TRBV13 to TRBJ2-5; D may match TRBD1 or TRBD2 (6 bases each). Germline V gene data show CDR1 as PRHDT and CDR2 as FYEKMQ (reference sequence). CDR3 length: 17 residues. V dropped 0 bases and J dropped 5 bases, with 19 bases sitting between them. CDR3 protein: CASSLGPSGARGETQYF. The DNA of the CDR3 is TGTGCCAGCAGCTTAGGCCCGTCGGGGGCGCGTGGGGAGACCCAGTACTTC.

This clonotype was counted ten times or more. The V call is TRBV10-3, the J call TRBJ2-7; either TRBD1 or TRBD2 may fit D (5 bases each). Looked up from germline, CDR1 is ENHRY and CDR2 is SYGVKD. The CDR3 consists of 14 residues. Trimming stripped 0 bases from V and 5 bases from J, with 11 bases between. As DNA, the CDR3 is TGTGCCATCAGTGAGTCGCCTGGGGGTGACGAGCAGTACTTC. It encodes CAISESPGGDEQYF.

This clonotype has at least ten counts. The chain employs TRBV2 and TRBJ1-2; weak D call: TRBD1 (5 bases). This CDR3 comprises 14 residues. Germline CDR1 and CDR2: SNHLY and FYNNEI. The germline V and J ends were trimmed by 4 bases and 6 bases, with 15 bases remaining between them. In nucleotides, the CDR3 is TGTGCCAGCAGTGCCCGGGGGATACAGCATGGCTACACCTTC. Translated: CASSARGIQHGYTF.

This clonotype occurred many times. The DNA of the CDR3 is TGTGCCAGCAGCCCGGGGCGGACTAGCGGGGAGGCCGCGGATACGCAGTATTTT. Translated, it gives CASSPGRTSGEAADTQYF. The chain has TRBV7-9 and TRBJ2-3; 12 bases are shared with TRBD2. Germline assignment: CDR1 SEHNR and CDR2 FQNEAQ (reference sequence). J gave up 6 bases and V 5 bases, and 15 bases lay outside the gene matches. The CDR3 has 18 amino acids.

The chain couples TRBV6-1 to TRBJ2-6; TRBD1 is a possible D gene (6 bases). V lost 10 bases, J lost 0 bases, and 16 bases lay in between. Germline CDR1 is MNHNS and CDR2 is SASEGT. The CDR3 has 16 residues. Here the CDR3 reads CATVRGQHSGANVLTF. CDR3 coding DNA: TGTGCCACCGTCCGAGGACAGCACTCTGGGGCCAACGTCCTGACTTTC.

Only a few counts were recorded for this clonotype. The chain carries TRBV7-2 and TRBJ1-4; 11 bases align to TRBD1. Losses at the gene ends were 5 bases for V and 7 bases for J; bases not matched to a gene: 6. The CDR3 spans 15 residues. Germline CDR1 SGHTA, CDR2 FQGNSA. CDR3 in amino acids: CASSLDRGQGEKLFF. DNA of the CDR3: TGTGCCAGCAGCCTGGACAGGGGGCAGGGTGAAAAACTGTTTTTT. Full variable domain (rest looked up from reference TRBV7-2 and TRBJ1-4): GAGVSQSPSNKVTEKGKDVELRCDPISGHTALYWYRQSLGQGLEFLIYFQGNSAPDKSGLPSDRFSAERTGGSVSTLTIQRTQQEDSAVYLCASSLDRGQGEKLFFGSGTQLSVL.

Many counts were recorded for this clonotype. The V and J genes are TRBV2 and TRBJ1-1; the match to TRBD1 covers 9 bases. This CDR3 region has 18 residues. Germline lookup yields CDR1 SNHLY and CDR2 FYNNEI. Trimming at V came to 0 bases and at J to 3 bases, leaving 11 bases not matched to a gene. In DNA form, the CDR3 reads TGTGCCAGCAGTGAAGCGTTAACAGGGGGCGCTTGGGACACTGAAGCTTTCTTT. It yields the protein CASSEALTGGAWDTEAFF.

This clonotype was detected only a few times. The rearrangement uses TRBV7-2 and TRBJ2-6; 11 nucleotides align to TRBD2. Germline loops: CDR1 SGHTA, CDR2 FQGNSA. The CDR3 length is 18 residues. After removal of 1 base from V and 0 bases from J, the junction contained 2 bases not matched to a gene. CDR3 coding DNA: TGTGCCAGCAGCTTAGATAGCGGGAGGGTCTCTGGGGCCAACGTCCTGACTTTC. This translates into CASSLDSGRVSGANVLTF.

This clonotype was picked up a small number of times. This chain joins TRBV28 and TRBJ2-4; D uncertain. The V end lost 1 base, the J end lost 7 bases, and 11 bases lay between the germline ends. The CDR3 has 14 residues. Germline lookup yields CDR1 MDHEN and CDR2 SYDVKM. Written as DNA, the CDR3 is TGTGCCAGCAGTTTATTGCCCTCATGGAACATTCAGTACTTC. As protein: CASSLLPSWNIQYF.

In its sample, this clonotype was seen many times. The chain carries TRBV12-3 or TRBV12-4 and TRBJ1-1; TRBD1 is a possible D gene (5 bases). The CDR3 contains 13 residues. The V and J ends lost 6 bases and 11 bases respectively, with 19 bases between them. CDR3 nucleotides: TGTGCCAGCAGCAGTCCCCCAGGGCCCGGGGCTTTCTTT. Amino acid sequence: CASSSPPGPGAFF.

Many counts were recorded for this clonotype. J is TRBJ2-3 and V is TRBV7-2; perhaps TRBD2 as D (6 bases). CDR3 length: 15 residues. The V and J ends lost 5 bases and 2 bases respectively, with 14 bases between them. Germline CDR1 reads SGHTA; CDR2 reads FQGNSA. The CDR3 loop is CASSPRPGVTDTQYF. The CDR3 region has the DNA TGTGCCAGCAGCCCACGACCGGGGGTCACAGATACGCAGTATTTT. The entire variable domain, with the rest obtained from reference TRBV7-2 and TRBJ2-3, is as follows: GAGVSQSPSNKVTEKGKDVELRCDPISGHTALYWYRQSLGQGLEFLIYFQGNSAPDKSGLPSDRFSAERTGGSVSTLTIQRTQQEDSAVYLCASSPRPGVTDTQYFGPGTRLTVL.

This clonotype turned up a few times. The CDR3 region has the DNA TGCAGCGTGGGACAGGGGACCTCTCAGCCCCAGCATTTT. Amino acids: CSVGQGTSQPQHF. J is TRBJ1-5 and V is TRBV29-1, with 10 bases fitting TRBD1. The CDR3 covers 13 residues. V trimming: 6 bases; J trimming: 6 bases; junction bases outside the gene matches: 5. The germline gives CDR1 SQVTM, CDR2 ANQGSEA.

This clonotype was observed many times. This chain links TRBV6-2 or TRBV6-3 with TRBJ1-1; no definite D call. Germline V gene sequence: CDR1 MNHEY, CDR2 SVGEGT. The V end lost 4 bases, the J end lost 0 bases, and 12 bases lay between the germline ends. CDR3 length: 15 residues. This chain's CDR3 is CASSSPTVMNTEAFF. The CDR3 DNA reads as TGTGCCAGCAGTTCCCCGACCGTCATGAACACTGAAGCTTTCTTT.

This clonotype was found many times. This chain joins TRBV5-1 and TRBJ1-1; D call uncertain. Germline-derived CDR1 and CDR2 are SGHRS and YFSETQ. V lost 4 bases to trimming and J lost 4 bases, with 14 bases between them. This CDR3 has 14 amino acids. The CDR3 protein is CASSPGPESTEAFF. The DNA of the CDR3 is TGCGCCAGCAGCCCCGGGCCTGAGAGCACTGAAGCTTTCTTT.

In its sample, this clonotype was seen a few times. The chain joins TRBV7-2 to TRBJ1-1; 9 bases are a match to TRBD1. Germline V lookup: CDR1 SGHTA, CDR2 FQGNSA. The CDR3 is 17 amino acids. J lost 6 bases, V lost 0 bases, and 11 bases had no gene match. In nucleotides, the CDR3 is TGTGCCAGCAGCTTAGCGGGACAGGGACCCTTGGGCGCTGAAGCTTTCTTT. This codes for CASSLAGQGPLGAEAFF.

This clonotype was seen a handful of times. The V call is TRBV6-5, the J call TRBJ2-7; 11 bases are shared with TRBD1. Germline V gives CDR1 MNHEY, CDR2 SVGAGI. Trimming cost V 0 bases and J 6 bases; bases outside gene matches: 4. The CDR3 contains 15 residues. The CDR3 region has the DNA TGTGCCAGCAGTTACTCCCGGACAGGGGGCGTCGAGCAGTACTTC. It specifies CASSYSRTGGVEQYF.

The chain's CDR3 is CATSRGRRVSDTQYF. As DNA, the CDR3 is TGTGCCACCAGCAGGGGACGGAGGGTGAGCGATACGCAGTATTTT. The V and J genes are TRBV15 and TRBJ2-3, with D possibly being TRBD2 (6 bases). V was shortened by 3 bases and J by 6 bases, with 16 bases between the two germline ends. Germline values: CDR1 LNHNV, CDR2 YYDKDF (reference sequence). The CDR3 has 15 residues.

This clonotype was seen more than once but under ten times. DNA of the CDR3: TGCGCCAGCAGCCCGTTAGCGGGGGGGCAGTGGTTCTTC. The encoded protein is CASSPLAGGQWFF. The chain couples TRBV4-1 to TRBJ2-1, with 11 nucleotides matching TRBD2. Trimming took 4 bases from V and 15 from J; bases not matched to a gene: 8. The CDR3 loop spans 13 amino acids. CDR1 and CDR2 (germline): MGHRA, YSYEKL.

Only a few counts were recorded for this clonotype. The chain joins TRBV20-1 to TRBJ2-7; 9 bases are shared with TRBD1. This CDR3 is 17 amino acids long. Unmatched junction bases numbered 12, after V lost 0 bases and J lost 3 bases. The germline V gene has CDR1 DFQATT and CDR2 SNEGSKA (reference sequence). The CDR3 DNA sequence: TGCAGTGCTAGAGAGTGGGGGACCGAGACAGGGGGCTACGAGCAGTACTTC. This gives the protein CSAREWGTETGGYEQYF.

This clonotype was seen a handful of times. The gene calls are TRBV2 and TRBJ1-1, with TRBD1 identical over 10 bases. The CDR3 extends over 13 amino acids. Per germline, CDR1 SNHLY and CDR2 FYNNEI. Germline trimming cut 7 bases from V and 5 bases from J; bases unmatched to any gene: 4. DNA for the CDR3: TGTGCCAGCACTGGACAGGGGGAGACTGAAGCTTTCTTT. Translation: CASTGQGETEAFF.

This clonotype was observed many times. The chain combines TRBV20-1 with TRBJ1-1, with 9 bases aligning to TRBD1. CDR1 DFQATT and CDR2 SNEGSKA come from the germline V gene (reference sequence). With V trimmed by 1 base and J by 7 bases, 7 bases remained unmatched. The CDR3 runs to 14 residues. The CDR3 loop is CSARVGTGTGEAFF. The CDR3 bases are TGCAGTGCTAGAGTGGGGACAGGGACTGGTGAAGCTTTCTTT.

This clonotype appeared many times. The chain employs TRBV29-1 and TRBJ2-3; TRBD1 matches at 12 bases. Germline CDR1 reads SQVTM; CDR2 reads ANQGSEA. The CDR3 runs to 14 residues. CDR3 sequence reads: CSATGTGGSDTQYF. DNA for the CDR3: TGCAGTGCTACCGGGACAGGGGGCTCAGATACGCAGTATTTT.

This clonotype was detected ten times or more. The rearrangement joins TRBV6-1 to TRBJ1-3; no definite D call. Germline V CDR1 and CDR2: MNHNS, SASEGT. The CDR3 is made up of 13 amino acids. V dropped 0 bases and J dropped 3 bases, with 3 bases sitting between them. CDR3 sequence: CASSEARGNTIYF. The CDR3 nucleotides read TGTGCCAGCAGTGAAGCCCGTGGAAACACCATATATTTT.

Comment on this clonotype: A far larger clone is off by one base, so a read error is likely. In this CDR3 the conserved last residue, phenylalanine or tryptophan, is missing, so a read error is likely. CDR3 DNA: TGTGCCAGCAGCTTGACTAGCGGGGGCACAGATACGCAGTATTTA. Its protein is CASSLTSGGTDTQYL. The chain employs TRBV7-6 and TRBJ2-3; 11 bases map to TRBD2. CDR1 and CDR2 (germline): SGHVS, FNYEAQ. J was trimmed by 1 base and V by 3 bases; bases with no gene match: 0. This CDR3 comprises 15 residues.

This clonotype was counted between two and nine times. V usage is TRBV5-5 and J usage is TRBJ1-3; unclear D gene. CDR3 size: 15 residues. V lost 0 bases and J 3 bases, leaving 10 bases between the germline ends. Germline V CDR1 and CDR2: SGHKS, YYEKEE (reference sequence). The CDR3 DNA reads TGTGCCAGCAGCTTGGATAGGACGGATGGAAACACCATATATTTT. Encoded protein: CASSLDRTDGNTIYF.

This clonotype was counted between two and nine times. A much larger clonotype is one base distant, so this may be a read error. CDR3 coding DNA: TGTGCCAGCAGCTTACCAGCTAACTATGGCTACACCTTC. Its protein is CASSLPANYGYTF. The chain couples TRBV7-2 to TRBJ1-2; no clear D gene. The CDR3 sequence is 13 residues long. The V end was cut by 2 bases, the J end by 0 bases, with 4 bases between. Germline V CDR1 and CDR2: SGHTA, FQGNSA.

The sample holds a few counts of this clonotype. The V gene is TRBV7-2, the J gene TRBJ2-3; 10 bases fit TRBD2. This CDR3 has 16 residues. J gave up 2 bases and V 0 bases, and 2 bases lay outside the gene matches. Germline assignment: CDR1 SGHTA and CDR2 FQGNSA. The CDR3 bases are TGTGCCAGCAGCTTAGCCCTAGCGGGAGCCACAGATACGCAGTATTTT. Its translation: CASSLALAGATDTQYF.